The clone carrying this T cell receptor (beta chain) was found once. This specimen belongs to a study of blood T cell repertoires in COVID-19. Study at large: Samples representing acute and convalescent COVID-19 were sourced from the United States, Italy and Spain. T cells, B-cell-depleted T cells, or PBMCs provided the cDNA or gDNA that served as material.

Original data processing: Quantification of nucleated cells was approximated via reference gene primer amplification. The protocol was immunoSEQ multiplex PCR, while the TCRdb copy is restricted to in-frame clones and leaves out a portion. The DNA gave D and trimming, while V, J and clone size come from that table. The table shows tens of thousands of clones, with 85% occurring only once. This CDR3 has 17 amino acids. This TCR derives from a man in his sixties with acute or convalescent COVID-19. The rearrangement links TRBV1 to TRBJ1-3. TRBV1 is noted as a pseudogene. The source material was peripheral blood. CDR3 loop: CTSSQDNPRDSGNTIYF. DNA of the CDR3: TGCACCAGCAGCCAAGATAATCCCCGGGACTCTGGAAACACCATATATTTT.